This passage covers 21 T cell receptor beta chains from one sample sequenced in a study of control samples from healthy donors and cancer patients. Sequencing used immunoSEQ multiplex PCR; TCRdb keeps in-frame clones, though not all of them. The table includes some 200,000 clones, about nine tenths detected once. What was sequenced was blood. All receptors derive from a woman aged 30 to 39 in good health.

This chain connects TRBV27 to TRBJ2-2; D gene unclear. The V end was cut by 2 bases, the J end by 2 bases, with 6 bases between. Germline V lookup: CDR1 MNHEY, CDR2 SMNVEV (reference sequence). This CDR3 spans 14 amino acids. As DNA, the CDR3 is TGTGCCAGCAGTTTAGGGGTCAACACCGGGGAGCTGTTTTTT. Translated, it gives CASSLGVNTGELFF.

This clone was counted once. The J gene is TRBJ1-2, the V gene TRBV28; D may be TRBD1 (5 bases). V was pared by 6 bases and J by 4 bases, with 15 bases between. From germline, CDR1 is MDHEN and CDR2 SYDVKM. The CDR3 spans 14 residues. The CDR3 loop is CASSSPGFAYGYTF. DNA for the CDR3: TGTGCCAGCAGCTCCCCAGGGTTTGCCTATGGCTACACCTTC.

In nucleotides, the CDR3 is TGTGCCAGTAGTATGGATCCAGGGGCAACTAATGAAAAACTGTTTTTT. Its protein is CASSMDPGATNEKLFF. The V gene is TRBV19, the J gene TRBJ1-4; tentatively, D is TRBD1 (6 bases). This CDR3 has 16 residues. The germline V and J ends were trimmed by 3 bases and 0 bases, with 11 bases remaining between them. The V gene's germline CDR1 is LNHDA and CDR2 SQIVND (reference sequence).

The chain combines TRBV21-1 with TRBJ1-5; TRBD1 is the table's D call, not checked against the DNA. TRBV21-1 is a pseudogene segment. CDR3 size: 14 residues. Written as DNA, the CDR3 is TGTGCCAGCAGCAAAGACCAGGGCAATCAGCCCCAGCATTTT. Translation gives CASSKDQGNQPQHF.

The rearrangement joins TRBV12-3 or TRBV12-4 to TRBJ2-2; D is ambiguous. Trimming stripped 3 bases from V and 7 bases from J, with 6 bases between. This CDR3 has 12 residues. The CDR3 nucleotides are TGTGCCAGCAGTTTCGGGTTCGGGGAGCTGTTTTTT. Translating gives CASSFGFGELFF.

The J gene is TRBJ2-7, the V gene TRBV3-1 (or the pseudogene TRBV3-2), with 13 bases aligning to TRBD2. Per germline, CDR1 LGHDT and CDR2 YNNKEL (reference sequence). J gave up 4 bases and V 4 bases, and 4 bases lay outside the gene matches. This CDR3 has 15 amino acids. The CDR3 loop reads CASSLTSGGGYEQYF. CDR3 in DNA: TGTGCCAGCAGCCTAACTAGCGGGGGGGGTTACGAGCAGTACTTC.

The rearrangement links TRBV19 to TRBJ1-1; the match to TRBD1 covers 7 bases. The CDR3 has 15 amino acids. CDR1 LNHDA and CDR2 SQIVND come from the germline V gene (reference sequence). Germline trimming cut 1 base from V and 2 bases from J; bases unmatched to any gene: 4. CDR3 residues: CASSIGGTENTEAFF. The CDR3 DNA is TGTGCCAGTAGTATAGGCGGGACAGAAAACACTGAAGCTTTCTTT.

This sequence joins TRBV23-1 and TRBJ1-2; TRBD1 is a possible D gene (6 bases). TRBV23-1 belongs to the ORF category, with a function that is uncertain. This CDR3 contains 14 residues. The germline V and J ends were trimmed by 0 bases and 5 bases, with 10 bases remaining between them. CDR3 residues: CASSQSETGYGYTF. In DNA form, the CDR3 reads TGCGCCAGCAGTCAATCGGAGACAGGATATGGCTACACCTTC.

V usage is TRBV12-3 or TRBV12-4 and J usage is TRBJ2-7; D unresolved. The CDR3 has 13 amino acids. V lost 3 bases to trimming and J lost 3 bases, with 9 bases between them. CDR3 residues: CASSFGRLYEQYF. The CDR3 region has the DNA TGTGCCAGCAGTTTTGGGCGGCTCTACGAGCAGTACTTC.

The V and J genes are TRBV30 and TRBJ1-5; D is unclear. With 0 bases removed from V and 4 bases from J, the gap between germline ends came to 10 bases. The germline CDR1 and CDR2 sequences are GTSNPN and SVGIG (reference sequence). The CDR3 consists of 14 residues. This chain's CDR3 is CAWSVLGRNQPQHF. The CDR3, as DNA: TGTGCCTGGAGTGTACTGGGTAGGAATCAGCCCCAGCATTTT.

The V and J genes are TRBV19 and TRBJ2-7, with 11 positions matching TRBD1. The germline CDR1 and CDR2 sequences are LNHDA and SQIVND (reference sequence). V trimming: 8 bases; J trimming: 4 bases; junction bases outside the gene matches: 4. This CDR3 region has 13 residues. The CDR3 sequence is CASARDRGYEQYF. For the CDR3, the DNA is TGTGCCAGTGCCCGGGACAGGGGGTACGAGCAGTACTTC.

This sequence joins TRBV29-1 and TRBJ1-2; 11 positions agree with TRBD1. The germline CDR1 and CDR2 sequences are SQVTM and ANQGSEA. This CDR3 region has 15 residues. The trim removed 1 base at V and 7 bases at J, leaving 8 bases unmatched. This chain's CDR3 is CSVEGTGGWTTGYTF. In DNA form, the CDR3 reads TGCAGCGTTGAAGGGACAGGGGGCTGGACCACTGGCTACACCTTC. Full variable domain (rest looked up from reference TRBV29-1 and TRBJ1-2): SAVISQKPSRDICQRGTSLTIQCQVDSQVTMMFWYRQQPGQSLTLIATANQGSEATYESGFVIDKFPISRPNLTFSTLTVSNMSPEDSSIYLCSVEGTGGWTTGYTFGSGTRLTVV.

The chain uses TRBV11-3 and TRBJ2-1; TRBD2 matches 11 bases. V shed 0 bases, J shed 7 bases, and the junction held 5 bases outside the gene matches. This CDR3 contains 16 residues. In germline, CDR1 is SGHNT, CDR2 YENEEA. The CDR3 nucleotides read TGTGCCAGCAGCTTAGATAGCGGGAGGGGGGGGAATGAGCAGTTCTTC. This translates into CASSLDSGRGGNEQFF.

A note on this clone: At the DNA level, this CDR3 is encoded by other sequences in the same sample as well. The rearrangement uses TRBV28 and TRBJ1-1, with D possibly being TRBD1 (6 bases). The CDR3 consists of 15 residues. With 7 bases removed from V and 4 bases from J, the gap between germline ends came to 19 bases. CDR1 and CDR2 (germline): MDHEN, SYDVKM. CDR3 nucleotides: TGTGCCAGCACCCATGGGGGGGCGTCTGGCACTGAAGCTTTCTTT. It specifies CASTHGGASGTEAFF.

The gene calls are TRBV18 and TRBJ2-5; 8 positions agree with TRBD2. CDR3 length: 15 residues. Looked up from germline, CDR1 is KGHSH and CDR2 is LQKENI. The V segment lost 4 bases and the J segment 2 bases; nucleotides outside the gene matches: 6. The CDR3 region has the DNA TGTGCCAGCTCACTAGCGGGGCTAACACAAGAGACCCAGTACTTC. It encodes CASSLAGLTQETQYF.

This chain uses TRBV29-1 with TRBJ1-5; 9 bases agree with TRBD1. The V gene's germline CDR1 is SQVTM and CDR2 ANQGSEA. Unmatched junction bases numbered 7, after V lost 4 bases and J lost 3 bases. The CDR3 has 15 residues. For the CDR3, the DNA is TGCAGCGTTGGGTATGGACAGGGGTACAATCAGCCCCAGCATTTT. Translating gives CSVGYGQGYNQPQHF.

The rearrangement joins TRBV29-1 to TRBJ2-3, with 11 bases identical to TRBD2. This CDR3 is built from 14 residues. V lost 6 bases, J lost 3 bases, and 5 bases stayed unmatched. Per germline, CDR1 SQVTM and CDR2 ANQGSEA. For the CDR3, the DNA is TGCAGCGTGGCCCCTAGCGGGAGGACAGATACGCAGTATTTT. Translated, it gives CSVAPSGRTDTQYF.

CDR3 coding DNA: TGTGCCAGCGGATGGGGGGTTGGTCATTCACCCCTCCACTTT. Translated, it gives CASGWGVGHSPLHF. The gene calls are TRBV28 and TRBJ1-6; perhaps TRBD1 as D (5 bases). The CDR3 is 14 amino acids. Deletions cut 8 bases from V and 8 bases from J, with 16 bases between. Germline CDR1 and CDR2: MDHEN and SYDVKM. Filled out from reference TRBV28 and TRBJ1-6, the complete variable domain reads DVKVTQSSRYLVKRTGEKVFLECVQDMDHENMFWYRQDPGLGLRLIYFSYDVKMKEKGDIPEGYSVSREKKERFSLILESASTNQTSMYLCASGWGVGHSPLHFGNGTRLTVT.

CDR3 amino acids: CASSVGYQETQYF. DNA of the CDR3: TGTGCCAGCAGCGTAGGGTACCAAGAGACCCAGTACTTC. The chain recombines TRBV9 with TRBJ2-5; D remains ambiguous. The CDR3 totals 13 residues. The germline CDR1 and CDR2 sequences are SGDLS and YYNGEE. V lost 0 bases, J lost 0 bases, and 3 bases lay in between. The full variable domain, completed using reference TRBV9 and TRBJ2-5, is DSGVTQTPKHLITATGQRVTLRCSPRSGDLSVYWYQQSLDQGLQFLIQYYNGEERAKGNILERFSAQQFPDLHSELNLSSLELGDSALYFCASSVGYQETQYFGPGTRLLVL.

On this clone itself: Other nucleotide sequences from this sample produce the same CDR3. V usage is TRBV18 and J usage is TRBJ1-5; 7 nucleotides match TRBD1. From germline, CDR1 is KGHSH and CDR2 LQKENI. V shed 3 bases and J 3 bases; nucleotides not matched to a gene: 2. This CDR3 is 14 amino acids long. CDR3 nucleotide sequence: TGTGCCAGCTCACCGGGGACAGACAATCAGCCCCAGCATTTT. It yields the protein CASSPGTDNQPQHF.

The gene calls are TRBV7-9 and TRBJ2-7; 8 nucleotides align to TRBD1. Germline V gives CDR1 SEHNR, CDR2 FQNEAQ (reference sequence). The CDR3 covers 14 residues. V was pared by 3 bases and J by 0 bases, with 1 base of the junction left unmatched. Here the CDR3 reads CASSLDRASYEQYF. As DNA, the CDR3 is TGTGCCAGCAGCTTGGACAGGGCCTCCTACGAGCAGTACTTC.